This entry features one T cell receptor beta chain sequence. This clonotype was observed a handful of times. The target of this receptor is not known. Base qualities are not provided; no much larger clone lies one nucleotide away. This sample is drawn from a study of blood T cells in healthy people across ages (dated by TCRdb to between 2015 and 2016). A note on the overall study: In model experiments, roughly one uniquely barcoded TCR beta cDNA molecule per two T cells was captured by template switching. The study analyzed two additional independent replicas of 1 million unique cDNA reads from the same blood draw for two donors, one aged 18 to 30 and one aged 80 or older. To avoid experimental bias, donors of different ages were distributed randomly across sequencing lanes. To track age-related changes in TCR beta repertoire diversity, the study relied on deep sequencing normalized with unique cDNA molecular identifiers. Donors were grouped into four age groups: young (average roughly 15 years), middle-aged (roughly 40), aged (62) and long-lived (approximately 75). General findings and caveats noted by the study authors: Since profiling was done on bulk unsorted PBMCs, naive and antigen-experienced compartments could not be conclusively compared. Because donor CMV infection status was unknown, age-related changes in expanded clonotypes were potentially confounded. Observed TCR beta diversity correlated strongly with the percentage of naive T cells measured by flow cytometry. Compared with the aged group, the long-lived group had more naive CD4+ T cells, fewer expanded clones and increased TCR diversity, a pattern suggesting age selection. As age increased, observed TCR beta diversity per million T cells dropped in a roughly linear way, and a significant reduction was already evident by age about 40. Estimates of total diversity based on one million sequenced T cells were considered lower bounds and underestimates.

V drops 2 bases and J drops 5 bases, leaving 10 bases in between. The CDR3 has 14 amino acids, counting the end cysteine and phenylalanine. CDR3 DNA only is kept here, 42 bases in frame from base 1. Based on the germline V gene, the CDR1 and CDR2 sequences are ENHRY and SYGVKD. The donors were roughly 40 Caucasian individuals from Russia, aged 6 to 90 years, who were systemically healthy. Approximately 10 milliliters of peripheral blood were collected from each donor into EDTA-treated Vacutainer tubes. Ficoll-Paque density-gradient centrifugation was used to isolate PBMCs, with at least 7 million per sample. Trizol reagent was used to extract total RNA from PBMCs, with at least 5.5 micrograms per sample. Naive CD45RAhigh/CD27high T cell percentages were measured by flow cytometry on a PBMC aliquot from every donor. To prepare the library, 5' RACE was applied. TCRdb shows the sequencer as Illumina HiSeq 2500. A second 7 to 11 cycle PCR used a sample-barcoded 5' primer and a J-beta primer mix. Each TCR beta cDNA molecule received a unique molecular identifier from a template-switch 5' adaptor carrying 12 random nucleotides. Each sample yielded at least 2.5 million CDR3-containing paired-end reads. First-strand cDNA synthesis was performed from all RNA using the Mint cDNA synthesis kit, with priming by a TRBC-specific oligonucleotide. All cDNA was treated with uracil-DNA glycosylase and then went through a first 18-cycle PCR with the universal primers M1SS and BC2_uni_R. The authors processed their data as follows. For normalization, 1 million high-quality reads, each with a distinct molecular identifier, were randomly selected from each sample. Reads sharing molecular identifiers were discarded rather than binned into consensus sequences. MiTCR, with a Q25 quality threshold and the strictest error-elimination algorithm, was used for CDR3 identification, clonotype clustering and error correction. A nonparametric unseen species model using Euler transformation provided a lower-bound estimate of total TCR beta diversity. TCRdb trimmed the raw reads at Q25, called clones with MiXCR and kept productive beta chains. Under each unique CDR3 protein, matching rows form one entry showing the most common genes and DNA. The V and J calls, along with clone size, are taken from TCRdb and not from the paper's own processing. The sample table records fewer than 1.5 million distinct CDR3 sequences; about 43% of these occur just once. Roughly 7.9% of the sample comes from the top ten.

The sequencing input was blood. This sequence uses TRBV10-3 and TRBJ1-5; the D segment could be TRBD1, given 5 matching bases. The clonotype was recovered from a woman aged 18-35 years in good health. The sequenced DNA is TGTGCCATCAGTGAGGGGGGTACCGATCAGCCCCAGCATTTT. Its amino acids are CAISEGGTDQPQHF.